This T cell receptor (beta chain) came from a study of Tregs in tolerant kidney transplant recipients. Clones were sequenced by immunoSEQ multiplex PCR, and TCRdb holds only the in-frame ones, with some missing. The table includes 20,000 to 25,000 clones, over 70% detected once. Germline CDR1 and CDR2: SGHDT and YYEEEE. V was clipped by 1 base and J by 5 bases; unmatched bases: 1. The CDR3 contains 13 residues. Recipients received nonmyeloablative bone marrow transplants from related graft donors, with transient mixed chimerism. The receptor's source is a human patient who received a combined kidney and bone marrow transplant. These T cells may partly come from the graft donor. This specimen was CD8+ T cells from blood (PBMCs), taken 6 months after the transplant. This rearrangement joins TRBV5-6 to TRBJ2-7; 9 bases match TRBD2. The CDR3 DNA follows: TGTGCCAGCAGCTTGCCTAGCGGGAACGAGCAGTACTTC. Protein: CASSLPSGNEQYF.